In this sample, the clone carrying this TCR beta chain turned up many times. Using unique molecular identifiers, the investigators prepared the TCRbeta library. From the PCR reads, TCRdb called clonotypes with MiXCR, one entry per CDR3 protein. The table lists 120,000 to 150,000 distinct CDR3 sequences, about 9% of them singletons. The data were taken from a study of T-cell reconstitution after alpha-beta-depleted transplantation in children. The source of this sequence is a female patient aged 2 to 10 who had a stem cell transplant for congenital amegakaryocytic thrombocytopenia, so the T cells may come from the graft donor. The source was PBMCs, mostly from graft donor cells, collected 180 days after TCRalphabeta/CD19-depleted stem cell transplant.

The CDR3 nucleotides read TGCGCCAGCAGCTTTCAGGGAATGGGGGAGACCCAGTACTTC. Protein sequence: CASSFQGMGETQYF. The chain joins TRBV5-1 to TRBJ2-5; possible D gene TRBD1, 5 bases. Trimming removed 2 bases from V and 5 bases from J, with 13 bases in between. This CDR3 contains 14 residues. Germline values: CDR1 SGHRS, CDR2 YFSETQ.